What follows are 12 T cell receptor beta chains derived from one specimen sequenced in a study of T cells after posttransplantation cyclophosphamide. Libraries were prepared by immunoSEQ multiplex PCR; TCRdb keeps only in-frame clonotypes and omits some of them. The sample records tens of thousands of clones, over 95% being singletons. Cells defined as naive were viable CD3+CD4+ or CD3+CD8+ and CCR7+CD45RA+CD45RO-CD95-CD27+CD28+. The sequenced sample consisted of naive CD4+ T cells sorted from PBMCs. Receptors were obtained from a man over 45 in good health, CMV-negative, and a related stem cell transplant donor.

The chain carries TRBV18 and TRBJ2-7, with 7 bases matching TRBD2. In germline, CDR1 is KGHSH, CDR2 LQKENI. Unmatched junction bases numbered 11, after V lost 3 bases and J lost 0 bases. The length of the CDR3 is 17 residues. The DNA of the CDR3 is TGTGCCAGCTCACCCATCGGGGGGATGATGAGCTCCTACGAGCAGTACTTC. Translated, it gives CASSPIGGMMSSYEQYF.

This clone turned up a few times. J is TRBJ1-2 and V is TRBV7-9, with D perhaps matching TRBD1 (6 bases). Trimming took off 5 bases at V and 4 bases at J, with 8 bases between the two ends. Germline-derived CDR1 and CDR2 are SEHNR and FQNEAQ (reference sequence). There are 12 residues in the CDR3. Here the CDR3 DNA reads TGTGCCAGCAGCATGGACAGCTATGGCTACACCTTC. This translates into CASSMDSYGYTF. The variable domain in full, completed from reference TRBV7-9 and TRBJ1-2, reads DTGVSQNPRHKITKRGQNVTFRCDPISEHNRLYWYRQTLGQGPEFLTYFQNEAQLEKSRLLSDRFSAERPKGSFSTLEIQRTEQGDSAMYLCASSMDSYGYTFGSGTRLTVV.

This clone was seen a handful of times. The CDR3 protein is CAIRTEGNTEAFF. The DNA of the CDR3 is TGTGCCATCAGAACAGAAGGGAACACTGAAGCTTTCTTT. The chain links TRBV10-3 to TRBJ1-1; D is ambiguous. The CDR3 runs to 13 residues. Trimming removed 6 bases from V and 1 base from J, with 9 bases in between. Germline values: CDR1 ENHRY, CDR2 SYGVKD.

V usage is TRBV7-3 and J usage is TRBJ2-3, with D unclear. V dropped 2 bases and J dropped 0 bases, with 6 bases sitting between them. Germline lookup yields CDR1 SGHTA and CDR2 FQGTGA. The length of the CDR3 is 14 residues. The CDR3 coding sequence is TGTGCCAGCAGCTTATCACGGAGCACAGATACGCAGTATTTT. It yields the protein CASSLSRSTDTQYF.

The genes are TRBV6-1 and TRBJ1-2; no firm D call. The V gene's germline CDR1 is MNHNS and CDR2 SASEGT. The CDR3 runs 12 residues. The germline V and J ends were trimmed by 4 bases and 4 bases, with 7 bases remaining between them. CDR3 loop: CASSAVGYGYTF. Written as DNA, the CDR3 is TGTGCCAGCAGTGCGGTCGGCTATGGCTACACCTTC.

The sample holds one count of this clone. The rearrangement uses TRBV19 and TRBJ2-5; D ambiguous. CDR1 and CDR2 from the germline V gene are LNHDA and SQIVND (reference sequence). Trimming pared 10 bases from V and 1 base from J, leaving 13 bases between. This CDR3 comprises 13 residues. The CDR3 bases are TGTGCCACCCGCCTAAGCACCCAAGAGACCCAGTACTTC. It yields the protein CATRLSTQETQYF.

V gene TRBV5-1 combines with J gene TRBJ1-2; D may be TRBD1 (5 bases). The V gene's germline CDR1 is SGHRS and CDR2 YFSETQ. CDR3 length: 14 residues. V lost 4 bases, J lost 5 bases, and 15 bases lay in between. The CDR3 DNA follows: TGCGCCAGCAGCGCCCAGACAGCCGATTATGGCTACACCTTC. The encoded protein is CASSAQTADYGYTF.

V is TRBV11-1 and J is TRBJ2-7; TRBD2 aligns across 8 bases. V lost 5 bases to trimming and J lost 4 bases; unmatched junction nucleotides: 13. This CDR3 spans 16 amino acids. CDR1 and CDR2 (germline): SGHAT, FQDESV (reference sequence). DNA of the CDR3: TGTGCCAGCAGCCCAGCCCGGGAGGGATGGCTTTACGAGCAGTACTTC. It encodes CASSPAREGWLYEQYF.

The chain joins TRBV5-1 to TRBJ2-3; 7 bases map to TRBD1. Germline V gene data show CDR1 as SGHRS and CDR2 as YFSETQ. Trimming took 4 bases from V and 3 from J; bases not matched to a gene: 8. CDR3 length equals 15 residues. CDR3 DNA: TGCGCCAGCAGCGGGGGCGACAGGGTGACAGATACGCAGTATTTT. This gives the protein CASSGGDRVTDTQYF.

J is TRBJ1-2 and V is TRBV18, with 7 positions matching TRBD1. Germline CDR1 is KGHSH and CDR2 is LQKENI. The CDR3 contains 14 residues. V was pared by 3 bases and J by 4 bases, with 5 bases of the junction left unmatched. The CDR3 DNA is TGTGCCAGCTCACCCCGGACAGGACTCTATGGCTACACCTTC. Amino acids: CASSPRTGLYGYTF.

The V and J genes are TRBV6-5 and TRBJ2-7, with 8 bases lining up with TRBD1. Germline assignment: CDR1 MNHEY and CDR2 SVGAGI. J lost 5 bases, V lost 0 bases, and 6 bases had no gene match. This CDR3 has 15 amino acids. The CDR3 DNA follows: TGTGCCAGCAGTTACTCGGCAGGGGGCTTTCACGAGCAGTACTTC. This codes for CASSYSAGGFHEQYF.

The chain employs TRBV6-1 and TRBJ2-7; 8 bases are a match to TRBD2. Trimming cost V 7 bases and J 2 bases; bases outside gene matches: 7. CDR1 MNHNS and CDR2 SASEGT come from the germline V gene. This CDR3 is built from 14 residues. CDR3 sequence (DNA): TGTGCCAGCAATCTAGCGGGCCAGACCTACGAGCAGTACTTC. As protein: CASNLAGQTYEQYF.